This is a list of T cell receptor beta chains from one sample in a study of cytomegalovirus exposure and HLA in healthy donors. Method: immunoSEQ multiplex PCR; TCRdb's copy keeps in-frame clones and lacks some. The table includes nearly 110,000 clones, 75% detected once. The specimen sequenced was PBMCs. The receptors were gathered from a male donor in good health and CMV-seropositive. Both conserved end residues are part of each CDR3. Fields, in order: D gene, V gene, clone size, J gene, CDR3 DNA, CDR3 protein. D genes are given only for firm matches. The size entry is marked missing in some rows and otherwise reads once, few, many or a size class.

>-|TRBV28|-|TRBJ1-1
TGTGCCAGCAGACCCGGGACACAACGTCACACTGAAGCTTTCTTT
CASRPGTQRHTEAFF
>-|TRBV9|-|TRBJ2-7
TGTGCCAGCAGCGTAGATGAGGGATCCTACGAGCAGTACTTC
CASSVDEGSYEQYF
>-|TRBV14|-|TRBJ1-2
TGTGCCAGCAGCCGCGTGGGGGCTGCTAACTATGGCTACACCTTC
CASSRVGAANYGYTF
>-|TRBV5-1|-|TRBJ1-1
TGCGCCAGCAGCTTGGCGCCAGTGAACACTGAAGCTTTCTTT
CASSLAPVNTEAFF
>-|TRBV11-2|once|TRBJ2-7
TGTGCCAGCAGCTTAGGACCAGGGGCCTACGAGCAGTACTTC
CASSLGPGAYEQYF
>-|TRBV5-5|few|TRBJ1-6
TGTGCCAGCAGCTTTCCGGTTAATTCACCCCTCCACTTT
CASSFPVNSPLHF
>-|TRBV25-1|-|TRBJ1-2
TGTGCCAGCAGTGTTAGGGGTGGATTGGGAGGCTACACCTTC
CASSVRGGLGGYTF
>-|TRBV25-1|-|TRBJ1-2
TGTGCCAGCAGTGAATTCAGGGGCCCGCGCACCTTC
CASSEFRGPRTF
>-|TRBV6-5|-|TRBJ2-1
TGTGCCAGCAGTGCCCGGAATGAGCAGTTCTTC
CASSARNEQFF
>TRBD1|TRBV9|-|TRBJ1-1
TGTGCCAGCAGCGGAAACAGGGGCCGCAACACTGAAGCTTTCTTT
CASSGNRGRNTEAFF
>TRBD2|TRBV28|-|TRBJ2-1
TGTGCCAGTTGTACCATTGCGGGGGTGCGGCAGTTCTTC
CASCTIAGVRQFF
>-|TRBV11-3|once|TRBJ2-1
TGTGCCAGCAGCTTAGAGTCGAATGAGCAGTTCTTC
CASSLESNEQFF
>-|TRBV4-1|-|TRBJ2-5
TGCGCCAGCAGCCGAGCAGCGTACCAAGAGACCCAGTACTTC
CASSRAAYQETQYF
>-|TRBV4-1|-|TRBJ1-5
TGCGCCAGCAGCCAAGAATGGAGGGGCAATCAGCCCCAGCATTTT
CASSQEWRGNQPQHF
>TRBD1|TRBV5-1|-|TRBJ2-5
TGCGCCAGCAGCTTGACGGCAGGGGGCCTGGAGACCCAGTACTTC
CASSLTAGGLETQYF
>TRBD2|TRBV11-2|-|TRBJ2-3
TGTGCCAGCAGCCCAGCGGGGGACACAGATACGCAGTATTTT
CASSPAGDTDTQYF
>TRBD1|TRBV9|-|TRBJ1-1
TGTGCCAGCAGTGGTCCGGGACAGGGGGCCACTGAAGCTTTCTTT
CASSGPGQGATEAFF
>TRBD1|TRBV6-5|-|TRBJ2-7
TGTGCCAGCAGTTACACGAGACAGGGCCCGCCCGAGCAGTACTTC
CASSYTRQGPPEQYF
>TRBD1|TRBV19|-|TRBJ2-2
TGTGCCACAAAATGGACAGGGGATATCGGGGAGCTGTTTTTT
CATKWTGDIGELFF
>TRBD1|TRBV6-5|-|TRBJ2-7
TGTGCCAGCAGTAAACCCGGGACAGGGGGCTACGAGCAGTACTTC
CASSKPGTGGYEQYF
>TRBD1|TRBV4-2|-|TRBJ1-1
TGTGCCAGCAGCCAAGAGGAGGGGGCGGGCTACACTGAAGCTTTCTTT
CASSQEEGAGYTEAFF
>TRBD2|TRBV7-9|-|TRBJ2-1
TGTGCCAGCAGCCCCCGGACTAGCGGGAGCTACAATGAGCAGTTCTTC
CASSPRTSGSYNEQFF
>-|TRBV7-6|-|TRBJ2-7
TGTGCCAGCAGCTTAGGGCCGAACGGGTACGAGCAGTACTTC
CASSLGPNGYEQYF
>-|TRBV28|-|TRBJ1-2
TGTGCCAGCAGTTCAAGACTCAGGGTTTATGGCTACACCTTC
CASSSRLRVYGYTF
>TRBD1|TRBV15|-|TRBJ1-4
TGTGCCACCAGCAGAGGTAGGGGGCCCGGTGAAAAACTGTTTTTT
CATSRGRGPGEKLFF
>TRBD2|TRBV7-2|few|TRBJ2-3
TGTGCCAGCAGCTTAGTCCCTAGCGGATTCACAGATACGCAGTATTTT
CASSLVPSGFTDTQYF
>TRBD2|TRBV7-3|-|TRBJ2-7
TGTGCCAGCAGCTTAAGGGGGGGTCTCGAGCAGTACTTC
CASSLRGGLEQYF
>-|TRBV5-3|-|TRBJ1-5
TGTGCCAGAAGCTTTACAGGTCAGCCCCAGCATTTT
CARSFTGQPQHF
>TRBD2|TRBV5-1|-|TRBJ2-6
TGCGCCAGCAGATTCACTAGCGGGGGGCCATCCTCTGGGGCCAACGTCCTGACTTTC
CASRFTSGGPSSGANVLTF
>-|TRBV6-5|many|TRBJ1-2
TGTGCCAGCAGTTACGGGGGCTCCTATGCGGGCTACACCTTC
CASSYGGSYAGYTF
>-|TRBV4-3|-|TRBJ1-1
TGCGCCAGCAGCCAAGATCCAGGACCGTCCTACAACTGGGGCGGCATGAACACTGAAGCTTTCTTT
CASSQDPGPSYNWGGMNTEAFF
>TRBD1|TRBV28|-|TRBJ1-2
TGTGCCAGCAGTTTGACAGGGGGGAGACGATATGGCTACACCTTC
CASSLTGGRRYGYTF
>-|TRBV28|-|TRBJ2-1
TGTGCCAGCAGTTTGGACAGAAATGGTTACAATGAGCAGTTCTTC
CASSLDRNGYNEQFF